These 9 T cell receptor beta chains came from one sample sequenced in a study of OX40 agonist ivuxolimab in advanced cancers. The data were produced by immunoSEQ multiplex PCR, yet TCRdb's version contains in-frame clones alone and is incomplete. The table shows about 30,000 clones, with almost 85% occurring only once. The input for sequencing was CD4+ or CD8+ T cells sorted from blood, taken in a trial of the OX40 agonist ivuxolimab. These receptors all stem from an adult with an advanced solid tumor such as melanoma, head and neck, liver or kidney cancer.

The chain carries TRBV28 and TRBJ2-2; D not resolved. V shed 5 bases and J shed 6 bases, with 16 bases lying between them. CDR1 and CDR2 from the germline V gene are MDHEN and SYDVKM. CDR3 size: 15 residues. The CDR3 DNA sequence: TGTGCCAGCAGTCCTCCTGTCGGGCCTTCCGGGGAGCTGTTTTTT. Its translation: CASSPPVGPSGELFF.

J is TRBJ1-1 and V is TRBV19; D not resolved. The germline V gene encodes CDR1 LNHDA and CDR2 SQIVND (reference sequence). CDR3 length equals 14 residues. Trimming pared 2 bases from V and 0 bases from J, leaving 7 bases between. The CDR3 DNA is TGTGCCAGTAGTATAATGGGAGTGAACACTGAAGCTTTCTTT. It translates to CASSIMGVNTEAFF.

The CDR3 region has the DNA TGTGCCACTATCAGCTACGAGCAGTACTTC. Protein product: CATISYEQYF. J is TRBJ2-7 and V is TRBV6-1, with unresolved D. V was cut by 10 bases and J by 3 bases, with 7 bases left in between. CDR3 length equals 10 residues. Germline V gene data show CDR1 as MNHNS and CDR2 as SASEGT.

The CDR3, as DNA: TGTGCCAGTAGTATCCGGGACAGGGGCACCGGGGAGCTGTTTTTT. Encoded protein: CASSIRDRGTGELFF. The gene calls are TRBV19 and TRBJ2-2; 10 bases are a match to TRBD1. J was trimmed by 4 bases and V by 3 bases; bases with no gene match: 2. The CDR3 has 15 residues. Germline CDR1 and CDR2: LNHDA and SQIVND (reference sequence).

J is TRBJ1-6 and V is TRBV11-2, with D unclear. The CDR3 totals 17 residues. Germline CDR1 reads SGHAT; CDR2 reads FQNNGV. V lost 1 base to trimming and J lost 7 bases, with 17 bases between them. In DNA, the CDR3 is TGTGCCAGCAGCTTAGCGCTAAATGGGGTAGGCAATTCACCCCTCCACTTT. Translated: CASSLALNGVGNSPLHF.

This sequence joins TRBV13 and TRBJ1-1; D may be TRBD1 (5 bases). Trimming took 5 bases from V and 6 from J, leaving 16 bases between them. CDR1 and CDR2 from the germline V gene are PRHDT and FYEKMQ (reference sequence). The CDR3 is 14 residues long. CDR3: CASSPMGGRAEAFF. The DNA for the CDR3 is TGTGCCAGCAGCCCCATGGGGGGTCGGGCTGAAGCTTTCTTT.

The genes are TRBV5-1 and TRBJ2-4; D is perhaps TRBD2 (5 bases). CDR3 length: 13 residues. The V and J ends lost 4 bases and 13 bases respectively, with 18 bases between them. In germline, CDR1 is SGHRS, CDR2 YFSETQ. The CDR3 DNA follows: TGCGCCAGCAGCCCGGAGGTCGCCGTTGGGCAGTACTTC. This encodes CASSPEVAVGQYF.

V is TRBV30 and J is TRBJ2-3; no clear D gene. CDR3 length: 15 amino acids. Trimming removed 2 bases from V and 6 bases from J, with 18 bases in between. CDR1 GTSNPN and CDR2 SVGIG come from the germline V gene (reference sequence). The CDR3 sequence: CAWSPPETPVDTQYF. The CDR3 DNA reads TGTGCCTGGAGTCCACCCGAGACCCCCGTGGATACGCAGTATTTT. Combining the CDR3 with reference TRBV30 and TRBJ2-3 gives the whole variable domain SQTIHQWPATLVQPVGSPLSLECTVEGTSNPNLYWYRQAAGRGLQLLFYSVGIGQISSEVPQNLSASRPQDRQFILSSKKLLLSDSGFYLCAWSPPETPVDTQYFGPGTRLTVL.

Of note for this clone: Compared with germline, one end of the junction differs, possibly owing to a read error. This chain links TRBV27 with TRBJ2-7; D is ambiguous. The CDR3 consists of 12 residues. Per the germline V gene, CDR1 is MNHEY and CDR2 is SMNVEV (reference sequence). This CDR3 is CASGFRGYEQYF. The DNA of the CDR3 is TGTGCCAGCGGTTTCCGAGGCTACGAGCAGTACTTC.